The 11 T cell receptor beta chains below all came from one sample that was sequenced in a study of T cell changes during pregnancy in multiple sclerosis. Sequenced by immunoSEQ multiplex PCR; TCRdb stores in-frame clones only, minus some. The table records about 50,000 clones, about nine tenths of them present only once. This specimen consisted of CD8+ T cells from peripheral blood mononuclear cells, obtained after pregnancy. These receptors were taken from a female donor with multiple sclerosis, enrolled in a pregnancy study.

This chain joins TRBV7-2 and TRBJ1-1, with D uncertain. Deletions cut 4 bases from V and 3 bases from J, with 6 bases between. Germline values: CDR1 SGHTA, CDR2 FQGNSA. This CDR3 region has 12 residues. The CDR3 DNA is TGTGCCAGCAGCTATAGTGACACTGAAGCTTTCTTT. It translates to CASSYSDTEAFF.

This chain joins TRBV4-1 and TRBJ2-2; 7 nucleotides match TRBD2. The V and J ends lost 1 base and 6 bases, in that order; junction bases with no gene match: 14. This CDR3 contains 18 residues. Germline CDR1 reads MGHRA; CDR2 reads YSYEKL. This CDR3 is CASSQVWTQVRGAGELFF. The CDR3 nucleotides read TGCGCCAGCAGCCAAGTTTGGACCCAAGTCCGGGGGGCCGGGGAGCTGTTTTTT.

This rearrangement joins TRBV7-6 to TRBJ2-7; TRBD2 matches 10 bases. With V trimmed by 6 bases and J by 2 bases, 4 bases remained unmatched. The germline CDR1 and CDR2 sequences are SGHVS and FNYEAQ. The CDR3 totals 14 residues. The CDR3 bases are TGTGCCAGCAGTCGCAGCGGGGGGGCCTACGAGCAGTACTTC. Translated: CASSRSGGAYEQYF. Supplemented by reference TRBV7-6 and TRBJ2-7, the full variable domain reads GAGVSQSPRYKVTKRGQDVALRCDPISGHVSLYWYRQALGQGPEFLTYFNYEAQQDKSGLPNDRFSAERPEGSISTLTIQRTEQRDSAMYRCASSRSGGAYEQYFGPGTRLTVT.

The chain couples TRBV7-8 to TRBJ1-2; maybe TRBD1 (6 bases). Germline values: CDR1 SGHVS, CDR2 FQNEAQ. V lost 1 base, J lost 7 bases, and 16 bases lay in between. The CDR3 covers 15 residues. The CDR3 nucleotides read TGTGCCAGCAGCTTAGGGAGTGGGGACATTCGTGGCTACACCTTC. It yields the protein CASSLGSGDIRGYTF.

DNA of the CDR3: TGTGCCAGCAGCCAAGATTGGGCGGGGGGCACAGATACGCAGTATTTT. Translation: CASSQDWAGGTDTQYF. The chain has TRBV4-2 and TRBJ2-3; 7 nucleotides line up with TRBD2. CDR1 and CDR2 (germline): LGHNA, YNFKEQ. The junction had 4 bases not matched to a gene; V was cut back by 0 bases and J by 1 base. The CDR3 covers 16 residues.

This chain joins TRBV9 and TRBJ2-3; D not certain. CDR3 length: 14 amino acids. Trimming stripped 4 bases from V and 2 bases from J, with 11 bases between. Germline CDR1 is SGDLS and CDR2 is YYNGEE. The CDR3: CASSKDGSTDTQYF. The CDR3 DNA reads as TGTGCCAGCAGCAAAGATGGCTCCACAGATACGCAGTATTTT.

This clone was counted a few times. The rearrangement links TRBV29-1 to TRBJ2-1; tentative D call: TRBD2 (6 bases). Trimming stripped 2 bases from V and 4 bases from J, with 12 bases between. CDR1 and CDR2 from the germline V gene are SQVTM and ANQGSEA. The CDR3 covers 14 residues. Here the CDR3 reads CSVETGDVYNEQFF. The CDR3 nucleotides are TGCAGCGTTGAAACGGGGGATGTTTACAATGAGCAGTTCTTC.

This clone was detected only once. The V and J genes are TRBV4-1 and TRBJ2-5; D is possibly TRBD2 (5 bases). The DNA end lines up better with TRBJ2-7; the J call may be wrong. This CDR3 is 14 amino acids long. Germline V CDR1 and CDR2: MGHRA, YSYEKL. The CDR3 nucleotides are TGCGCCAGCAGCCATCGGTCGGGATATTACGAGCAGTACTTC. This sequence encodes CASSHRSGYYEQYF.

The chain employs TRBV5-8 and TRBJ2-7; 7 bases align to TRBD1. Looked up from germline, CDR1 is SGHTS and CDR2 is YDEGEE. Losses at the gene ends were 0 bases for V and 0 bases for J; bases not matched to a gene: 9. CDR3 length: 17 residues. The CDR3 spells CASSLVIRGQSSYEQYF. The DNA of the CDR3 is TGTGCCAGCAGCTTGGTCATCAGGGGACAGAGCTCCTACGAGCAGTACTTC. Full variable domain (rest looked up from reference TRBV5-8 and TRBJ2-7): EAGVTQSPTHLIKTRGQQATLRCSPISGHTSVYWYQQALGLGLQFLLWYDEGEERNRGNFPPRFSGRQFPNYSSELNVNALELEDSALYLCASSLVIRGQSSYEQYFGPGTRLTVT.

The chain uses TRBV29-1 and TRBJ2-7; a possible D gene is TRBD1 (5 bases). The V end was cut by 6 bases, the J end by 3 bases, with 12 bases between. This CDR3 spans 12 amino acids. Per the germline V gene, CDR1 is SQVTM and CDR2 is ANQGSEA. CDR3 bases: TGCAGCGTATCGGACATCGGCTACGAGCAGTACTTC. Translating gives CSVSDIGYEQYF.

The chain couples TRBV27 to TRBJ1-2, with 8 positions matching TRBD1. This CDR3 is 16 amino acids long. CDR1 and CDR2 (germline): MNHEY, SMNVEV (reference sequence). V dropped 6 bases and J dropped 3; count of bases not matched to a gene: 12. This CDR3 reads CASSQNSGGEDYGYTF. CDR3 nucleotides: TGTGCCAGCAGCCAAAACTCAGGGGGCGAAGACTATGGCTACACCTTC.